This TCR beta chain stems from a study of Ad26.COV2.S vaccination and SARS-CoV-2 variants. Whole-study context: Recipients of Ad26.COV2.S got it intramuscularly, once or twice 56 days apart.

Germline V gives CDR1 SGHRS, CDR2 YFSETQ. The CDR3 runs to 15 residues. Trimming left V 3 bases short and J 7 bases short, with 17 bases between. Overall study results and limits: Total T cell responses may have been underestimated by the TCR breadth and depth analyses. Placebo and vaccine recipients had non-spike TCR breadth that was similar. There was reportedly substantial breadth in spike-specific CD8+ and CD4+ T cell responses after vaccination.

The treatment denotes: around 19 received Ad26.COV2.S at low or high dose, single or two shots; five or six received placebo; per-sample allocation not given. Specimen acquisition occurred on day 63 following the initial vaccine or placebo injection. A word on this clone: Its matching antigen is unknown.

Sequenced by immunoSEQ multiplex PCR; TCRdb stores in-frame clones only, minus some. The table includes about 350,000 clones, approximately 86% detected once. The V call is TRBV5-1, the J call TRBJ2-1; the D gene is possibly TRBD2 (6 bases). The sequences come from peripheral blood, collected in a trial of Ad26.COV2.S vaccine versus placebo. This sequence was found in a person between 18 and 65 years old who received the Ad26.COV2.S COVID-19 vaccine or a placebo. CDR3 in amino acids: CASSSARDSKNEQFF. The CDR3 nucleotides read TGCGCCAGCAGCTCCGCCCGGGACTCCAAGAATGAGCAGTTCTTC. Full variable domain (rest looked up from reference TRBV5-1 and TRBJ2-1): KAGVTQTPRYLIKTRGQQVTLSCSPISGHRSVSWYQQTPGQGLQFLFEYFSETQRNKGNFPGRFSGRQFSNSRSEMNVSTLELGDSALYLCASSSARDSKNEQFFGPGTRLTVL.